Ten or more counts support the clone carrying this T cell receptor (beta chain). The TCRbeta library was prepared with unique molecular identifiers. MiXCR, applied by TCRdb to the PCR reads, yields one record per CDR3 protein. The sample has approximately 230,000 distinct CDR3 sequences, about a quarter seen once. This CDR3 has 13 residues. With V trimmed by 4 bases and J by 4 bases, 3 bases remained unmatched. The sample comes from a study of T-cell reconstitution after alpha-beta-depleted transplantation in children. The sequence was collected from a girl aged 2 to 10 with Fanconi anemia, due to receive a stem cell transplant. The sequences come from PBMCs, collected before TCRalphabeta/CD19-depleted stem cell transplant. The chain has TRBV12-3 or TRBV12-4 and TRBJ1-2; TRBD1 matches 7 bases. The CDR3 sequence is CASSSDRAYGYTF. Here the CDR3 DNA reads TGTGCCAGCAGTTCTGACAGGGCCTATGGCTACACCTTC.